Following are 32 T cell receptor beta chains from one sample sequenced in a study of beta chain features in type 1 diabetes. Broader study findings: Shorter TCRB CDR3s, moderately but significantly so, were found in Type 1 diabetes patients in all four CD4+ subsets.

The antigens these receptors bind are not known. The study reverse transcribed the entire isolated RNA, so it sequenced expressed TCRB transcripts. The table came from immunoSEQ multiplex PCR; TCRdb's copy has only in-frame clones and leaves some out. The sample yields roughly 150,000 clones, approximately 10% seen once. The sequenced sample was central memory CD4+ T cells from blood. These receptors were collected from a man aged 25-45 years with type 1 diabetes.

This clone was seen a few times. V usage is TRBV7-9 and J usage is TRBJ1-1, with 7 bases lining up with TRBD1. J gave up 1 base and V 1 base, and 3 bases lay outside the gene matches. The CDR3 sequence is 15 residues long. Germline CDR1 and CDR2: SEHNR and FQNEAQ (reference sequence). CDR3 protein: CASSLGAGGNTEAFF. The CDR3, as DNA: TGTGCCAGCAGCTTAGGGGCAGGGGGGAACACTGAAGCTTTCTTT.

This clone was recorded a few times. V gene TRBV7-9 combines with J gene TRBJ2-2, with D unclear. The V end lost 5 bases, the J end lost 6 bases, and 19 bases lay between the germline ends. Germline values: CDR1 SEHNR, CDR2 FQNEAQ (reference sequence). The CDR3 has 16 residues. DNA for the CDR3: TGTGCCAGCAGCCCATACCCCATAGATGGAGCCGGGGAGCTGTTTTTT. This codes for CASSPYPIDGAGELFF.

This clone was found a few times. The chain couples TRBV29-1 to TRBJ2-1, with D perhaps matching TRBD2 (6 bases). V lost 7 bases and J lost 6, with 10 bases in between. The CDR3 loop spans 11 amino acids. Germline CDR1 and CDR2: SQVTM and ANQGSEA. CDR3 nucleotides: TGCAGCGCCGGAGCGGGCAATGAGCAGTTCTTC. Translated: CSAGAGNEQFF.

V and J are TRBV10-3 and TRBJ2-7; D might be TRBD2 (5 bases). Trimming removed 7 bases at V and 0 bases at J, with 13 bases between. Germline values: CDR1 ENHRY, CDR2 SYGVKD. CDR3 length: 14 amino acids. Written as DNA, the CDR3 is TGTGCCATCAAGGAGGTGGAACACTCCTACGAGCAGTACTTC. It codes for CAIKEVEHSYEQYF.

The chain couples TRBV5-1 to TRBJ2-5; perhaps TRBD2 as D (5 bases). CDR1 and CDR2 (germline): SGHRS, YFSETQ. The CDR3 has 15 residues. Between the trimmed V and J ends, which lost 6 bases and 2 bases, there was a span of 17 bases. Here the CDR3 reads CASKWGASSQETQYF. CDR3 DNA: TGCGCCAGCAAATGGGGTGCTAGCAGTCAAGAGACCCAGTACTTC. The full variable domain, with the rest looked up from reference TRBV5-1 and TRBJ2-5, is KAGVTQTPRYLIKTRGQQVTLSCSPISGHRSVSWYQQTPGQGLQFLFEYFSETQRNKGNFPGRFSGRQFSNSRSEMNVSTLELGDSALYLCASKWGASSQETQYFGPGTRLLVL.

This rearrangement joins TRBV7-2 to TRBJ2-5, with TRBD1 identical over 12 bases. Trimming cost V 6 bases and J 5 bases; bases outside gene matches: 7. Germline assignment: CDR1 SGHTA and CDR2 FQGNSA. This CDR3 contains 15 residues. CDR3 in DNA: TGTGCCAGCAGGCTGTGGGACAGGGGGCATGAGACCCAGTACTTC. It yields the protein CASRLWDRGHETQYF.

This clone was picked up a small number of times. This rearrangement joins TRBV27 to TRBJ2-6; TRBD1 aligns across 7 bases. CDR3 length: 17 residues. The junction had 9 bases not matched to a gene; V was cut back by 6 bases and J by 1 base. Germline values: CDR1 MNHEY, CDR2 SMNVEV (reference sequence). The CDR3 DNA is TGTGCCAGCAGGCCGACAGGGCCCCATTCTGGGGCCAACGTCCTGACTTTC. This gives the protein CASRPTGPHSGANVLTF.

This chain links TRBV5-4 with TRBJ1-1, with D maybe TRBD1 (6 bases). Germline lookup yields CDR1 SGHNT and CDR2 YYREEE (reference sequence). The CDR3 sequence is 15 residues long. V lost 5 bases, J lost 7 bases, and 21 bases lay in between. The CDR3 loop reads CASSPMGGTTREAFF. The DNA for the CDR3 is TGTGCCAGCAGTCCCATGGGGGGGACAACGCGTGAAGCTTTCTTT.

This chain links TRBV30 with TRBJ2-7, with 9 bases identical to TRBD1. The length of the CDR3 is 14 residues. With 0 bases clipped from V and 6 bases from J, the junction kept 6 bases outside the gene matches. Germline CDR1 GTSNPN, CDR2 SVGIG (reference sequence). In DNA form, the CDR3 reads TGTGCCTGGAGTGTAGGGACAGGGATGCGCGAGCAGTACTTC. The encoded protein is CAWSVGTGMREQYF.

This clone was counted between two and nine times. A read error may be the cause here, since a much bigger clone is one base away. This rearrangement joins TRBV11-2 to TRBJ2-5, with 8 positions matching TRBD1. Trimming cost V 2 bases and J 5 bases; bases outside gene matches: 4. Germline assignment: CDR1 SGHAT and CDR2 FQNNGV. The CDR3 loop spans 14 amino acids. The DNA for the CDR3 is TGTGCCAGCAGCTTACAGGGGGCGCAGGAGACCCAGTACTTC. Translation gives CASSLQGAQETQYF.

This clone has a count of ten or more. The chain recombines TRBV6-6 with TRBJ2-7, with TRBD2 as a possible D gene (6 bases). Trimming stripped 6 bases from V and 2 bases from J, with 17 bases between. The germline V gene encodes CDR1 MNHNY and CDR2 SVGAGI (reference sequence). CDR3 length equals 15 residues. The CDR3 loop is CASRPRIADAYEQYF. CDR3 in DNA: TGTGCCAGCAGACCCCGAATAGCGGATGCCTACGAGCAGTACTTC.

This chain connects TRBV9 to TRBJ2-1; TRBD2 matches 10 bases. Trimming at V came to 3 bases and at J to 3 bases, leaving 12 bases not matched to a gene. CDR1 is SGDLS and CDR2 is YYNGEE in the germline V gene. The length of the CDR3 is 18 residues. Written as DNA, the CDR3 is TGTGCCAGCAGCGAACGGGGGACTAGCGAAGGACTCTACAATGAGCAGTTCTTC. Residues: CASSERGTSEGLYNEQFF.

This clone was picked up a small number of times. The chain carries TRBV28 and TRBJ2-1, with 8 bases identical to TRBD1. The V gene end was trimmed by 6 bases and the J gene end by 7 bases; junction bases not matched to a gene: 8. The germline V gene has CDR1 MDHEN and CDR2 SYDVKM. The CDR3 spans 14 residues. The CDR3 spells CASSRRDRKNEQFF. DNA for the CDR3: TGTGCCAGCAGCCGACGGGACAGGAAAAATGAGCAGTTCTTC.

This clone was recorded a few times. The chain recombines TRBV7-2 with TRBJ1-1, with D possibly matching TRBD1 (5 bases). The germline gives CDR1 SGHTA, CDR2 FQGNSA. With 5 bases removed from V and 0 bases from J, the gap between germline ends came to 13 bases. The CDR3 consists of 15 residues. For the CDR3, the DNA is TGTGCCAGCAGCATAATGACAGAACTGAACACTGAAGCTTTCTTT. This sequence encodes CASSIMTELNTEAFF.

The chain joins TRBV29-1 to TRBJ2-3; 11 nucleotides match TRBD2. Looked up from germline, CDR1 is SQVTM and CDR2 is ANQGSEA. V was clipped by 1 base and J by 0 bases; unmatched bases: 15. The CDR3 spans 20 residues. The CDR3 region is CSVEGLLTSGKGTSTDTQYF. The DNA of the CDR3 is TGCAGCGTTGAAGGCCTACTGACTAGCGGGAAAGGGACTAGCACAGATACGCAGTATTTT.

There are many counts of this clone. The chain uses TRBV7-9 and TRBJ2-7; no clear D gene. The V end lost 1 base, the J end lost 0 bases, and 10 bases lay between the germline ends. From germline, CDR1 is SEHNR and CDR2 FQNEAQ (reference sequence). The CDR3 has 15 residues. The CDR3 DNA follows: TGTGCCAGCAGCTTAGGTGCGTCTTCCTCCTACGAGCAGTACTTC. It codes for CASSLGASSSYEQYF.

In its sample, this clone was seen a few times. The chain has TRBV5-5 and TRBJ2-7; 10 nucleotides line up with TRBD1. V shed 3 bases, J shed 6 bases, and the junction held 6 bases outside the gene matches. Germline CDR1 SGHKS, CDR2 YYEKEE (reference sequence). The CDR3 contains 14 residues. CDR3 sequence reads: CASSSRQGAGEQYF. The CDR3 coding sequence is TGTGCCAGCAGCTCGAGACAGGGGGCGGGCGAGCAGTACTTC.

This clone was picked up a small number of times. The V call is TRBV7-2, the J call TRBJ2-2; D perhaps matches TRBD2 (6 bases). V lost 5 bases, J lost 8 bases, and 15 bases lay in between. The germline gives CDR1 SGHTA, CDR2 FQGNSA. The CDR3 sequence is 14 residues long. The chain's CDR3 is CASSPRGGSGELFF. The DNA of the CDR3 is TGTGCCAGCAGCCCGCGGGGCGGCTCGGGGGAGCTGTTTTTT.

This clone was counted only a few times. This chain uses TRBV30 with TRBJ1-2; D perhaps matches TRBD1 (5 bases). V lost 6 bases and J 7 bases, leaving 12 bases between the germline ends. The germline gives CDR1 GTSNPN, CDR2 SVGIG (reference sequence). This CDR3 comprises 11 residues. This CDR3 reads CACSLGAGYTF. The CDR3 DNA reads as TGTGCCTGTTCTCTTGGGGCTGGCTACACCTTC.

Only a few counts were recorded for this clone. This chain links TRBV7-8 with TRBJ1-3, with 9 bases identical to TRBD1. The V segment lost 11 bases and the J segment 2 bases; nucleotides outside the gene matches: 7. The CDR3 runs 14 residues. Germline assignment: CDR1 SGHVS and CDR2 FQNEAQ. CDR3 residues: CASSGTGTGNTIYF. As DNA, the CDR3 is TGTGCCTCCTCCGGGACAGGGACTGGAAACACCATATATTTT.

A few counts support this clone. This chain joins TRBV7-3 and TRBJ2-1, with 10 bases that match TRBD2. The V gene's germline CDR1 is SGHTA and CDR2 FQGTGA. This CDR3 region has 14 residues. Trimming cost V 5 bases and J 8 bases; bases outside gene matches: 6. The DNA of the CDR3 is TGTGCCAGCAGCCCACTAGCGGGGCAACATGAGCAGTTCTTC. Its translation is CASSPLAGQHEQFF.

In this sample, this clone turned up a few times. This chain joins TRBV9 and TRBJ1-1, with TRBD1 matching 7 bases. CDR1 is SGDLS and CDR2 is YYNGEE in the germline V gene. V shed 6 bases and J 2 bases; nucleotides not matched to a gene: 7. The CDR3 loop spans 14 amino acids. CDR3 DNA sequence: TGTGCCAGCACCAGGACAGGTAGTAACACTGAAGCTTTCTTT. It is translated as CASTRTGSNTEAFF.

This clone was detected many times. This rearrangement joins TRBV29-1 to TRBJ2-5; tentatively, D is TRBD2 (7 bases). V lost 4 bases and J 4 bases, leaving 16 bases between the germline ends. The germline gives CDR1 SQVTM, CDR2 ANQGSEA. CDR3 length: 14 amino acids. CDR3 sequence reads: CSVVFGGQGETQYF. The CDR3 nucleotides read TGCAGCGTTGTGTTCGGGGGGCAGGGAGAGACCCAGTACTTC.

There are a few counts of this clone. The genes are TRBV5-1 and TRBJ2-5; a possible D gene is TRBD2 (6 bases). Germline assignment: CDR1 SGHRS and CDR2 YFSETQ. The V end was cut by 0 bases, the J end by 3 bases, with 15 bases between. The CDR3 sequence is 16 residues long. The CDR3 nucleotides are TGCGCCAGCAGCTTGGGATTTAACGGGGGAGAAGAGACCCAGTACTTC. As protein: CASSLGFNGGEETQYF.

There are a few counts of this clone. V and J are TRBV15 and TRBJ2-7; 7 bases match TRBD1. The germline CDR1 and CDR2 sequences are LNHNV and YYDKDF (reference sequence). V gave up 5 bases and J gave up 3 bases; unmatched junction bases: 7. There are 14 residues in the CDR3. In nucleotides, the CDR3 is TGTGCCACCAGCCCCCGACAGGGAAACTACGAGCAGTACTTC. This sequence encodes CATSPRQGNYEQYF. Variable domain in full (rest from reference TRBV15 and TRBJ2-7): DAMVIQNPRYQVTQFGKPVTLSCSQTLNHNVMYWYQQKSSQAPKLLFHYYDKDFNNEADTPDNFQSRRPNTSFCFLDIRSPGLGDTAMYLCATSPRQGNYEQYFGPGTRLTVT.

The rearrangement uses TRBV28 and TRBJ1-1, with a possible D match to TRBD1 (5 bases). V lost 2 bases and J lost 0, with 13 bases in between. Germline CDR1 and CDR2: MDHEN and SYDVKM. The CDR3 contains 16 residues. CDR3 sequence: CASSLGGNNMNTEAFF. DNA of the CDR3: TGTGCCAGCAGTTTAGGGGGGAACAACATGAACACTGAAGCTTTCTTT.

A few counts support this clone. Other nucleotide sequences in the sample specify the same CDR3. The CDR3 sequence: CASSQELGYGYTF. In DNA, the CDR3 is TGCGCCAGCAGCCAAGAGCTAGGCTATGGCTACACCTTC. V gene TRBV4-1 combines with J gene TRBJ1-2; D is uncertain. This CDR3 comprises 13 residues. Germline CDR1 MGHRA, CDR2 YSYEKL. Trimming shortened V by 0 bases and J by 4 bases, and 6 bases separated the two germline ends.

This clone occurred a few times. This chain connects TRBV19 to TRBJ2-7, with 8 bases aligning to TRBD1. CDR1 is LNHDA, CDR2 SQIVND, per germline (reference sequence). The CDR3 length is 12 residues. The ends lost 8 bases at V and 4 bases at J; junction bases unmatched: 4. The CDR3 protein is CASGQGTYEQYF. The DNA for the CDR3 is TGTGCCAGTGGACAGGGAACTTACGAGCAGTACTTC.

This clone was detected a few times. The chain has TRBV4-2 and TRBJ2-5; tentative D call: TRBD2 (5 bases). Germline V gives CDR1 LGHNA, CDR2 YNFKEQ. CDR3 length: 15 residues. V lost 1 base and J lost 0, with 9 bases in between. Here the CDR3 reads CASSQAGSYQETQYF. CDR3 bases: TGTGCCAGCAGCCAAGCGGGATCGTACCAAGAGACCCAGTACTTC.

This clone has more than one count but fewer than ten. This chain links TRBV19 with TRBJ2-5, with 15 positions matching TRBD2. Germline V lookup: CDR1 LNHDA, CDR2 SQIVND (reference sequence). This CDR3 is 15 amino acids long. Trimming took 6 bases from V and 2 from J; bases not matched to a gene: 1. The CDR3 region is CASSGLAGGQETQYF. CDR3 DNA sequence: TGTGCCAGTAGCGGACTAGCGGGAGGGCAAGAGACCCAGTACTTC.

In this sample, this clone turned up a few times. The chain uses TRBV11-1 and TRBJ1-1; a possible D gene is TRBD1 (6 bases). Germline V lookup: CDR1 SGHAT, CDR2 FQDESV (reference sequence). The CDR3 has 15 residues. Between the trimmed V and J ends, which lost 5 bases and 1 base, there was a span of 14 bases. Written as DNA, the CDR3 is TGTGCCAGCAGCGAGTGGACAGCTACGAACACTGAAGCTTTCTTT. This encodes CASSEWTATNTEAFF.

Only a few counts were recorded for this clone. The chain joins TRBV6-5 to TRBJ2-5; 12 positions match TRBD1. CDR3 length: 16 residues. After removal of 4 bases from V and 7 bases from J, the junction contained 10 bases not matched to a gene. The germline gives CDR1 MNHEY, CDR2 SVGAGI. DNA of the CDR3: TGTGCCAGCAGTTCGGGACAGGGGGCCGGAGCTGGGACCCAGTACTTC. This sequence encodes CASSSGQGAGAGTQYF.